These T cell receptor beta chains were read from a single sample in a study of blood T cell repertoires in COVID-19. Libraries were prepared by immunoSEQ multiplex PCR; TCRdb keeps only in-frame clonotypes and omits some of them. The sample consists of 200,000 to 250,000 clones, 88% of them appearing once. Sequenced material: peripheral blood. The receptors stem from a woman aged 55 to 70 with acute or convalescent COVID-19. CDR3s include the opening cysteine and the closing phenylalanine or tryptophan. A D gene is named only where the DNA matches it firmly. A row's size may be missing; if present it is once, few, many or a size class.

CDR3,DNA,V,D,J,size
CASSEQTGLRGQPQHF,TGTGCCAGCAGTGAGCAGACAGGGCTACGGGGTCAGCCCCAGCATTTT,TRBV2,TRBD1,TRBJ1-5,once
CASSMYSNQPQHF,TGTGCCAGCAGTATGTATAGCAATCAGCCCCAGCATTTT,TRBV12-3/TRBV12-4,NA,TRBJ1-5,NA
CASSLGQTTNEKLFF,TGTGCCAGCAGTCTCGGACAGACAACTAATGAAAAACTGTTTTTT,TRBV6-2/TRBV6-3,NA,TRBJ1-4,NA
CASQRQGAQDTEAFF,TGTGCCAGTCAGAGACAGGGGGCGCAGGACACTGAAGCTTTCTTT,TRBV5-8,TRBD1,TRBJ1-1,NA
CASSPRDRVANTIYF,TGTGCCAGCTCACCCCGGGACAGGGTGGCAAACACCATATATTTT,TRBV18,TRBD1,TRBJ1-3,NA
CASSVSGGNYEQYF,TGTGCCAGCAGCGTATCCGGGGGGAACTACGAGCAGTACTTC,TRBV9,TRBD2,TRBJ2-7,NA
CASSFIRVLFGDTEAFF,TGTGCCAGCAGCTTCATCAGGGTCCTCTTTGGGGACACTGAAGCTTTCTTT,TRBV7-8,NA,TRBJ1-1,NA
CASSPGATGRGMNTEAFF,TGTGCCAGCAGCCCCGGGGCCACAGGGAGAGGGATGAACACTGAAGCTTTCTTT,TRBV11-3,NA,TRBJ1-1,few
CASSRGLGQGSNEQFF,TGTGCCAGCAGCAGAGGGTTGGGACAGGGATCCAATGAGCAGTTCTTC,TRBV5-6,TRBD1,TRBJ2-1,NA
CASSPGANYGYTF,TGTGCCAGCAGTCCAGGGGCTAATTATGGCTACACCTTC,TRBV27,NA,TRBJ1-2,NA
CASSRDRADYGYTF,TGCGCCAGCAGCAGGGACAGGGCGGACTATGGCTACACCTTC,TRBV5-1,TRBD1,TRBJ1-2,NA
CASSLSASGRYNEQFF,TGTGCCAGCAGTTTATCGGCTAGCGGTAGATACAATGAGCAGTTCTTC,TRBV28,TRBD2,TRBJ2-1,NA
CASSFSTGSGNTIYF,TGTGCCAGCAGCTTCTCTACAGGGTCAGGAAACACCATATATTTT,TRBV5-4,NA,TRBJ1-3,NA
CASKLSGANVLTF,TGTGCCAGTAAACTCTCTGGGGCCAACGTCCTGACTTTC,TRBV12-3/TRBV12-4,NA,TRBJ2-6,NA
CASSLAPQKAFF,TGTGCCAGCAGCTTGGCCCCCCAGAAAGCTTTCTTT,TRBV12-3/TRBV12-4,NA,TRBJ1-1,NA
CASSLLTGLLNTGELFF,TGTGCCAGCAGCCTCCTCACCGGACTACTGAACACCGGGGAGCTGTTTTTT,TRBV3-1/TRBV3-2,NA,TRBJ2-2,NA
CASSRGAGFDNEQFF,TGTGCCAGCTCTCGGGGGGCTGGCTTCGATAATGAGCAGTTCTTC,TRBV4-2,NA,TRBJ2-1,NA
CASSQEFGEAQYF,TGCGCCAGCAGCCAAGAATTCGGGGAGGCCCAGTACTTC,TRBV4-3,NA,TRBJ2-5,few
CASSSGQGWDTEAFF,TGTGCCAGCAGCTCAGGACAGGGCTGGGACACTGAAGCTTTCTTT,TRBV11-3,TRBD1,TRBJ1-1,NA
CASSEDPEKGVFNQPQHF,TGCGCCAGCAGTGAGGACCCCGAGAAAGGGGTTTTCAATCAGCCCCAGCATTTT,TRBV10-2,NA,TRBJ1-5,few